Included here is one T cell receptor (beta chain) sequence, with context. This entry comes from a study of technical replicates of blood from a few donors. The length of the CDR3 is 14 residues. Germline V gene sequence: CDR1 MNHNS, CDR2 SASEGT. The V end lost 6 bases, the J end lost 3 bases, and 14 bases lay between the germline ends. Measured with immunoSEQ multiplex PCR; TCRdb has only the in-frame clones, and not every one. Of 100,000 or so clones in the sample, roughly 95% were seen once. The rearrangement joins TRBV6-1 to TRBJ1-1; a weak D match, TRBD1 (5 bases). The sample consisted of T cells isolated from PBMCs. This receptor was taken from a human donor in good health. CDR3 sequence (DNA): TGTGCCAGCAGATACCGACAGTTCTACACTGAAGCTTTCTTT. It codes for CASRYRQFYTEAFF.